The present T cell receptor beta chain was sequenced within a study of blood T cell repertoires in COVID-19. Study overall: T cells, B-cell-depleted T cells, or PBMCs supplied cDNA or gDNA.

As originally analysed: Reference gene primer amplification gave nucleated cell count estimates. Generated by immunoSEQ multiplex PCR, the TCRdb table keeps only in-frame clones and is missing some. Clone size and V and J calls were adopted from that table, with D and trimming inferred from the DNA. The sample records some 150,000 clones, 75% to 95% being singletons. V lost 2 bases to trimming and J lost 0 bases, with 16 bases between them. CDR3 length: 17 residues. Germline V gene lookup returns CDR1 SGHTA and CDR2 FQGNSA. This TCR derives from a man between 45 and 60 years old with acute or convalescent COVID-19. The genes are TRBV7-2 and TRBJ1-2, with D perhaps TRBD1 (5 bases). The sequenced sample was peripheral blood. The CDR3 DNA is TGTGCCAGCAGCTTACACGGGGGACGAGGGGCTAACTATGGCTACACCTTC. Its protein product is CASSLHGGRGANYGYTF.